Below, 27 T cell receptor beta chains from the same sample are listed, as sequenced in a study of cytomegalovirus exposure and HLA in healthy donors. This PCR relied on a set of 60 Vbeta primers and 13 Jbeta primers. The repertoire was sequenced with immunoSEQ multiplex PCR; TCRdb's copy has only in-frame clones and lacks some. The profile covers 57,000 or so clones, with around three quarters appearing a single time and approximately 19% taken by the ten largest. The specimen was PBMCs. These receptors originate from a woman between 55 and 75 years old in good health and CMV-seropositive.

CDR3 sequence (DNA): TGTGCCAGTAGTGCCCAGGGTGGAAACACCATATATTTT. It translates to CASSAQGGNTIYF. The V gene is TRBV19, the J gene TRBJ1-3; D is possibly TRBD1 (5 bases). Per the germline V gene, CDR1 is LNHDA and CDR2 is SQIVND (reference sequence). The V gene lost 5 bases and the J gene lost 3 bases, with 8 bases spanning the gap. The CDR3 extends over 13 amino acids.

The CDR3 sequence is CASSLDPLYADLGEKLFF. The CDR3 DNA reads TGTGCCAGCAGCTTAGACCCCCTATACGCGGACTTGGGAGAAAAACTGTTTTTT. The V gene is TRBV7-2, the J gene TRBJ1-4, with unresolved D. The CDR3 runs to 18 residues. Trimming left V 1 base short and J 8 bases short, with 23 bases between. Germline CDR1 is SGHTA and CDR2 is FQGNSA.

CDR3 region: CASSQGTAANTGELFF. CDR3 bases: TGCGCCAGCAGCCAGGGGACAGCTGCGAACACCGGGGAGCTGTTTTTT. J is TRBJ2-2 and V is TRBV4-1; 7 nucleotides align to TRBD1. The CDR3 length is 16 residues. V was pared by 3 bases and J by 0 bases, with 4 bases of the junction left unmatched. Germline V gene lookup returns CDR1 MGHRA and CDR2 YSYEKL.

The chain has TRBV2 and TRBJ1-2; 8 bases match TRBD1. CDR1 and CDR2 from the germline V gene are SNHLY and FYNNEI. V shed 0 bases, J shed 6 bases, and the junction held 12 bases outside the gene matches. This CDR3 has 17 residues. CDR3 sequence reads: CASSEARTGRGHHGYTF. The CDR3 region has the DNA TGTGCCAGCAGTGAAGCGCGGACAGGGCGAGGGCATCATGGCTACACCTTC.

The gene calls are TRBV9 and TRBJ2-3; D unresolved. This CDR3 has 15 residues. Germline CDR1 and CDR2: SGDLS and YYNGEE. V was trimmed by 3 bases and J by 2 bases, leaving 13 bases between them. CDR3: CASSGLQTPTDTQYF. CDR3 sequence (DNA): TGTGCCAGCAGCGGCTTACAGACACCCACAGATACGCAGTATTTT.

This clone was recorded only once. This chain joins TRBV7-2 and TRBJ1-5; maybe TRBD1 (5 bases). The length of the CDR3 is 12 residues. Germline V CDR1 and CDR2: SGHTA, FQGNSA. V dropped 7 bases and J dropped 6 bases, with 10 bases sitting between them. The CDR3 region has the DNA TGTGCCAGCACCCAGGGATTTCAGCCCCAGCATTTT. Protein sequence: CASTQGFQPQHF.

This chain joins TRBV5-4 and TRBJ2-7, with TRBD1 matching over 7 bases. The V gene end was trimmed by 3 bases and the J gene end by 7 bases; junction bases not matched to a gene: 10. The CDR3 loop spans 14 amino acids. The germline gives CDR1 SGHNT, CDR2 YYREEE (reference sequence). CDR3 sequence reads: CASSSQGSTGEQYF. The CDR3 DNA sequence: TGTGCCAGCAGCTCACAGGGGTCCACGGGGGAGCAGTACTTC.

The chain has TRBV10-3 and TRBJ1-4; possibly TRBD1 for D (5 bases). This CDR3 region has 14 residues. Trimming took off 3 bases at V and 3 bases at J, with 8 bases between the two ends. Germline lookup yields CDR1 ENHRY and CDR2 SYGVKD. The CDR3 DNA is TGTGCCATCAGTGATTCAGGGTCTAATGAAAAACTGTTTTTT. This sequence encodes CAISDSGSNEKLFF.

CDR3 in DNA: TGTGCCAGCAGTCCGGGGCCCGGGACAGGGTACGAGCAGTACTTC. Translating gives CASSPGPGTGYEQYF. The V call is TRBV27, the J call TRBJ2-7; 9 nucleotides match TRBD1. Germline trimming cut 5 bases from V and 4 bases from J; bases unmatched to any gene: 9. The germline gives CDR1 MNHEY, CDR2 SMNVEV (reference sequence). The CDR3 totals 15 residues.

This chain links TRBV4-3 with TRBJ1-2; 7 nucleotides match TRBD1. The length of the CDR3 is 21 residues. Trimming removed 3 bases from V and 6 bases from J; junction bases left unmatched: 28. Per the germline V gene, CDR1 is LGHNA and CDR2 is YSLEER. CDR3 in DNA: TGCGCCAGCAGCCAGGCCGTGGGCTGGTATGAGACAGGGAACGTCGGGAATGGCTACACCTTC. Amino acids: CASSQAVGWYETGNVGNGYTF.

The genes are TRBV4-2 and TRBJ2-7, with unresolved D. V lost 5 bases to trimming and J lost 2 bases, with 19 bases between them. The CDR3 has 16 amino acids. The germline V gene encodes CDR1 LGHNA and CDR2 YNFKEQ. CDR3 DNA sequence: TGTGCCAGCAGCTTAGAGTCGAGTCGAAAGCCCTACGAGCAGTACTTC. It yields the protein CASSLESSRKPYEQYF.

To note about this clone: Compared with germline, one end of the junction differs, possibly owing to a read error. V gene TRBV30 combines with J gene TRBJ1-1; TRBD1 matches at 10 bases. Looked up from germline, CDR1 is GTSNPN and CDR2 is SVGIG (reference sequence). CDR3 size: 11 residues. The CDR3 is CAWSGDRGRVF. DNA of the CDR3: TGTGCCTGGAGTGGAGACAGGGGGCGAGTCTTT.

On this clone: The germline gene is not matched at one end of the junction; a read error may be the cause. The chain has TRBV5-6 and TRBJ1-2, with D maybe TRBD1 (6 bases). The CDR3 loop spans 16 amino acids. Germline V CDR1 and CDR2: SGHDT, YYEEEE. CDR3 in amino acids: CANSLSSDRTYYGYTF. In DNA, the CDR3 is TGTGCCAACAGCTTATCTTCTGACAGGACCTACTATGGCTACACCTTC.

The chain has TRBV5-4 and TRBJ2-1; no definite D call. CDR1 and CDR2 (germline): SGHNT, YYREEE (reference sequence). Trimming cost V 4 bases and J 5 bases, with 16 bases left between them. This CDR3 spans 15 amino acids. CDR3 DNA sequence: TGTGCCAGCAGCAAACCCTCGAGGCACAACAATGAGCAGTTCTTC. The encoded protein is CASSKPSRHNNEQFF.

The V and J genes are TRBV7-9 and TRBJ1-4; 7 positions agree with TRBD1. CDR3 length: 18 residues. Germline lookup yields CDR1 SEHNR and CDR2 FQNEAQ (reference sequence). Trimming at V came to 2 bases and at J to 3 bases, leaving 12 bases not matched to a gene. CDR3 DNA sequence: TGTGCCAGCAGCTTACCTAGGAACTCCACAGGGGCTAATGAAAAACTGTTTTTT. Translation: CASSLPRNSTGANEKLFF.

Judged by abundance, this clone is medium-sized. Other DNA sequences from this sample encode an identical CDR3 as well. The chain joins TRBV27 to TRBJ1-4; 7 bases are shared with TRBD1. Trimming removed 3 bases from V and 3 bases from J; junction bases left unmatched: 1. Germline-derived CDR1 and CDR2 are MNHEY and SMNVEV (reference sequence). This CDR3 comprises 14 residues. This CDR3 reads CASSFGQANEKLFF. The CDR3 bases are TGTGCCAGCAGTTTCGGACAGGCTAATGAAAAACTGTTTTTT.

This sequence joins TRBV19 and TRBJ1-6; no reliable D call. CDR3 length: 14 residues. Trimming took off 5 bases at V and 0 bases at J, with 5 bases between the two ends. CDR1 and CDR2 (germline): LNHDA, SQIVND (reference sequence). Here the CDR3 reads CASSESSYNSPLHF. The DNA of the CDR3 is TGTGCCAGTAGTGAGAGCTCCTATAATTCACCCCTCCACTTT.

This clone is a singleton in its sample. The chain recombines TRBV10-2 with TRBJ1-2; D gene unclear. The CDR3 loop spans 13 amino acids. With 6 bases removed from V and 9 bases from J, the gap between germline ends came to 17 bases. CDR1 and CDR2 (germline): WSHSY, SAAADI. CDR3 sequence reads: CASRLPGEQSYTF. CDR3 DNA: TGCGCCAGCAGGCTACCCGGGGAACAGAGCTACACCTTC.

This chain joins TRBV25-1 and TRBJ1-2; D is possibly TRBD1 (6 bases). Germline V gene data show CDR1 as MGHDK and CDR2 as SYGVNS. V was pared by 3 bases and J by 6 bases, with 14 bases between. This CDR3 contains 14 residues. The DNA of the CDR3 is TGTGCCAGCAGTGAGGGCAGGGGTGTTCATGGCTACACCTTC. It specifies CASSEGRGVHGYTF.

This clone was detected a few times. The J gene is TRBJ1-4, the V gene TRBV7-9; 11 bases match TRBD1. This CDR3 spans 15 amino acids. Germline values: CDR1 SEHNR, CDR2 FQNEAQ (reference sequence). J gave up 7 bases and V 3 bases, and 4 bases lay outside the gene matches. As DNA, the CDR3 is TGTGCCAGCAGCTTCTTCGGGACAGGGGGTGAAAAACTGTTTTTT. It translates to CASSFFGTGGEKLFF.

This clone has just one count. The chain is built from TRBV6-5 and TRBJ1-2; 11 bases are shared with TRBD1. Losses at the gene ends were 5 bases for V and 2 bases for J; bases not matched to a gene: 4. Per the germline V gene, CDR1 is MNHEY and CDR2 is SVGAGI. The CDR3 contains 15 residues. In DNA form, the CDR3 reads TGTGCCAGCAGTCCTAGGACAGGGGGCAACTATGGCTACACCTTC. It is translated as CASSPRTGGNYGYTF.

The chain has TRBV5-4 and TRBJ2-1; D not resolved. Per the germline V gene, CDR1 is SGHNT and CDR2 is YYREEE (reference sequence). Between the trimmed V and J ends, which lost 0 bases and 0 bases, there was a span of 7 bases. This CDR3 contains 15 residues. The CDR3 here is CASSLAKSSYNEQFF. The CDR3, as DNA: TGTGCCAGCAGCTTGGCGAAGAGCTCCTACAATGAGCAGTTCTTC.

The table lists this clone with a count of one. The chain employs TRBV6-5 and TRBJ2-3, with a weak D call TRBD2 (5 bases). The CDR3 sequence is 15 residues long. CDR1 and CDR2 from the germline V gene are MNHEY and SVGAGI. Trimming left V 6 bases short and J 0 bases short, with 13 bases between. The CDR3 region has the DNA TGTGCCAGCAGACGTTGGGGAGAGAGCACAGATACGCAGTATTTT. Residues: CASRRWGESTDTQYF.

This clone was recorded a few times. This chain links TRBV23-1 with TRBJ1-5, with no clear D. TRBV23-1 is assigned to the ORF class and has an uncertain function. The length of the CDR3 is 19 residues. Trimming removed 8 bases at V and 0 bases at J, with 26 bases between. This chain's CDR3 is CASLSGQRSHIYSNQPQHF. In DNA form, the CDR3 reads TGCGCCAGCCTCTCTGGGCAGAGATCGCACATCTATAGCAATCAGCCCCAGCATTTT.

The rearrangement links TRBV2 to TRBJ2-5; TRBD2 aligns across 7 bases. This CDR3 region has 14 residues. V was pared by 3 bases and J by 4 bases, with 5 bases of the junction left unmatched. Per the germline V gene, CDR1 is SNHLY and CDR2 is FYNNEI. CDR3 coding DNA: TGTGCCAGCAGTGAGGGGGGGGTCCCAGAGACCCAGTACTTC. Translated, it gives CASSEGGVPETQYF.

This clone was detected only a few times. The rearrangement links TRBV18 to TRBJ2-3; TRBD1 might be the D (6 bases). The CDR3 extends over 17 amino acids. CDR1 and CDR2 (germline): KGHSH, LQKENI. The V end was cut by 0 bases, the J end by 2 bases, with 15 bases between. DNA for the CDR3: TGTGCCAGCTCACCACCGAGTGTGCAGGGGCCCACAGATACGCAGTATTTT. It specifies CASSPPSVQGPTDTQYF.

The chain is built from TRBV6-6 and TRBJ1-4, with unresolved D. V was trimmed by 2 bases and J by 0 bases, leaving 7 bases between them. The CDR3 consists of 15 residues. Germline assignment: CDR1 MNHNY and CDR2 SVGAGI (reference sequence). The CDR3 here is CASSYRGTTNEKLFF. The CDR3, as DNA: TGTGCCAGCAGTTACCGGGGTACAACTAATGAAAAACTGTTTTTT.